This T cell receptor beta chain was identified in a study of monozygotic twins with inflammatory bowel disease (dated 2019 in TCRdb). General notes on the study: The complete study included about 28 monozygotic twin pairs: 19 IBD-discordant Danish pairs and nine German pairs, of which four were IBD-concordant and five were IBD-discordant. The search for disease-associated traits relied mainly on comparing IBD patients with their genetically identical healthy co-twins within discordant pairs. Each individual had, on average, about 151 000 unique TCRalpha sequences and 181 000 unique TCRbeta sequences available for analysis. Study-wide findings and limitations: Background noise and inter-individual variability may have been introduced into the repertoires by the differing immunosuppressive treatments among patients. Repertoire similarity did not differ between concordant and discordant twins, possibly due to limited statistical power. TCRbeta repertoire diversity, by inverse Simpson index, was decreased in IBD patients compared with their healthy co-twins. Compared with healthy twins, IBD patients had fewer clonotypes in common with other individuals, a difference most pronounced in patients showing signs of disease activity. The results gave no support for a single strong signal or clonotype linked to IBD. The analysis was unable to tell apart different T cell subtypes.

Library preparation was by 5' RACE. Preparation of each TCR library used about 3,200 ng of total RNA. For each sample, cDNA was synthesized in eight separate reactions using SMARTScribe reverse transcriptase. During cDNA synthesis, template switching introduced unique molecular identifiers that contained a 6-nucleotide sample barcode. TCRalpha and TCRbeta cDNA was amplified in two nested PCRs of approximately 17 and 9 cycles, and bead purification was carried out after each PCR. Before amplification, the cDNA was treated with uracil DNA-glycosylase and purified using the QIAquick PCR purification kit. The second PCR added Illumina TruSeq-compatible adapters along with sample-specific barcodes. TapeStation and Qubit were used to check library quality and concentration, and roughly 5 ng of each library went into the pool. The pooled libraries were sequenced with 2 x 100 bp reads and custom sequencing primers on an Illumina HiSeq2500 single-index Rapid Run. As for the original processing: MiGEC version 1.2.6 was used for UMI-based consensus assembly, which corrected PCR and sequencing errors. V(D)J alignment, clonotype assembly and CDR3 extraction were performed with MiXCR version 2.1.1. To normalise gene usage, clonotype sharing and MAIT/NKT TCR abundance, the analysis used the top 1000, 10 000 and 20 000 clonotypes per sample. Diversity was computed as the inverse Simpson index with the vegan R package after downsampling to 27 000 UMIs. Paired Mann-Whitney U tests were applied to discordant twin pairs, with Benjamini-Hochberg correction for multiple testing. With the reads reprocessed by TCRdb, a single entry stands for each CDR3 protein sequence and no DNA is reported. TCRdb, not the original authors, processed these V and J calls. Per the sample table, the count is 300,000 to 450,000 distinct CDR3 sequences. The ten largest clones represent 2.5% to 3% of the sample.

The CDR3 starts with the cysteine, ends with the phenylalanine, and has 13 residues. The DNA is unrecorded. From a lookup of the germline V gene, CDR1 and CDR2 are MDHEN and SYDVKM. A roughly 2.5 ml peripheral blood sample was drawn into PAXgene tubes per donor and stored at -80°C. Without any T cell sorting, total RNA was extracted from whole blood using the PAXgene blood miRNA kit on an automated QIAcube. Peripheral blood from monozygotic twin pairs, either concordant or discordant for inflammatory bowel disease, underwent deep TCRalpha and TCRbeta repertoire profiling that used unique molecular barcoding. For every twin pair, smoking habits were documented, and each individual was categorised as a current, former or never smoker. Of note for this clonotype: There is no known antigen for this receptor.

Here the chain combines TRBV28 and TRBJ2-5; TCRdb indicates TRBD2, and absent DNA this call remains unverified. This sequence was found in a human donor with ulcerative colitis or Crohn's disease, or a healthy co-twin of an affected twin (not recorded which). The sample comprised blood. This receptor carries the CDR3 CASSFFKAGEQYF.